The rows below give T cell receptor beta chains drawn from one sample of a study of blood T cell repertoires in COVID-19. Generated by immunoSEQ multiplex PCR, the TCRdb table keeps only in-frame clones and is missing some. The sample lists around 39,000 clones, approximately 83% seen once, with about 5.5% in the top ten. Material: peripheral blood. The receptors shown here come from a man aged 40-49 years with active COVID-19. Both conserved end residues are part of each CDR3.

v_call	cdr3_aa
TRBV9	CASSVDGSVTGELFF
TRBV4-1	CASSQVVHGEAFF
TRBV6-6	CASTRGQGAGTEAFF
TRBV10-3	CAISGTSGDNEQFF
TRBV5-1	CASSPGGFGTQYF
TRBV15	CATSRDWGQRYEQYF
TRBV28	CASSLRGGSGNTIYF
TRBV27	CASSSTEDRSAEAFF
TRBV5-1	CASSPEASAAYEQYF
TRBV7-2	CASSSQRELSGELFF
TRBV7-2	CASSSLGPSTDTQYF
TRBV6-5	CASSRDRREAFF
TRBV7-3	CASSLTAGATDTQYF
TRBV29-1	CSGPGTAPGAEAFF
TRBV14	CASSQYRGGEKLFF
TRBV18	CASSPRGAVGANVLTF
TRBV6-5	CASSYLFAGGLNEQFF
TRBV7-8	CASSLEYRSDEQYF
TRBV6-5	CASSQFGGSSYEQYF
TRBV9	CASSQQGPDTQYF
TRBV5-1	CASSLAGRWYEQYF
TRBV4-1	CASSQGTVFIQPQHF